This TCR beta chain was sequenced in a study of shared clonotypes between healthy human individuals. This CDR3 region has 19 residues. CDR1 SGHVS and CDR2 FNYEAQ come from the germline V gene. Trimming cost V 5 bases and J 0 bases; bases outside gene matches: 10. TCRdb keeps only in-frame clones here, not all; method: immunoSEQ multiplex PCR. This sample has about 1.4 million clones, with roughly 96% found just once. Sequenced: naive CD4+ T cells sorted from blood. Subset given: CD45RA+ positively selected. The rearrangement joins TRBV7-6 to TRBJ2-1; 13 positions agree with TRBD2. The sequence was obtained from a man aged 25-40 years in good health. CDR3 in DNA: TGTGCCAGCAGCGGCAAGACTAGCGGGAGGTCTGACTCCTACAATGAGCAGTTCTTC. Its translation: CASSGKTSGRSDSYNEQFF.